This T cell receptor (beta chain) was identified in a study of blood T cells in healthy people across ages. Study information: Template-switching capture recovered about one barcoded beta molecule per two T cells.

In germline, CDR1 is MNHEY, CDR2 SVGAGI. The V and J ends lost 4 bases and 2 bases, in that order; junction bases with no gene match: 6. The CDR3 has 17 residues. In this sample, this clonotype turned up many times. A second PCR of 7 to 11 cycles used a sample-barcoded 5' primer and a J-beta primer mix. TCRdb re-analysed the 5' RACE reads in MiXCR, keeping a single row per CDR3 protein. The sample lists hundreds of thousands of distinct CDR3 sequences, 25% to 30% occurring once. Donors ranged from roughly 6 to 100 years old and were healthy Caucasians in Russia. The TCR sequence derives from an elderly woman in good health. The V gene is TRBV6-5, the J gene TRBJ1-5, with 12 bases fitting TRBD1. The material sequenced was blood. The CDR3 DNA reads as TGTGCCAGCAGTTCGGGACAGGGGGCTAAGGGCAATCAGCCCCAGCATTTT. It translates to CASSSGQGAKGNQPQHF.